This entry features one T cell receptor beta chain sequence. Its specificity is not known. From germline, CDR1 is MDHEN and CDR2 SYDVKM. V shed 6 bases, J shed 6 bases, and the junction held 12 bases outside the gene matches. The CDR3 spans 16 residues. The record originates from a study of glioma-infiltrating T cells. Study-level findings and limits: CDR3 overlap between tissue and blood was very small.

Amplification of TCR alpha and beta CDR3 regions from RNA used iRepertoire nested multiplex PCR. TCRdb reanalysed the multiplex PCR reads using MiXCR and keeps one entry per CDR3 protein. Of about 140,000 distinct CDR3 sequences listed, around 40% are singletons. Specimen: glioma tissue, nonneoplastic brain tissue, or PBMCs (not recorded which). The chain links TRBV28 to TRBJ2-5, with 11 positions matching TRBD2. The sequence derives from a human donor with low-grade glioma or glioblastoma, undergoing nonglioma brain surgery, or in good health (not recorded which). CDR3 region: CASRPRTSGSIQTQYF. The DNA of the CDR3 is TGTGCCAGCAGACCCCGAACTAGCGGGAGTATCCAGACCCAGTACTTC.